A selection of T cell receptor beta chains follows, all from one sample in a study of shared clonotypes between healthy human individuals. Some clones are missing from TCRdb's copy, which holds only in-frame ones; the method was immunoSEQ multiplex PCR. The sample holds 600,000 or so clones; approximately 95% are singletons and the top ten take approximately 0.12%. Sequenced: naive CD8+ T cells sorted from blood. These receptor sequences come from a woman aged 25 to 39 in good health. The CDR3 runs from the conserved cysteine through the conserved F or W. A D gene is named only where the DNA matches it firmly. Rows give clone size only sometimes, using once, few, many, or a class for an expanded clone.

D gene: -
clone size: -
J gene: TRBJ2-2
V gene: TRBV15
CDR3 DNA: TGTGCCACCAGCAGAGATCTGGGAGGGGAGCTGTTTTTT
CDR3 protein: CATSRDLGGELFF

D gene: -
clone size: -
J gene: TRBJ1-5
V gene: TRBV7-8
CDR3 DNA: TGTGCCAGCAGCTCGCAGGGAATCGGCCAGCCCCAGCATTTT
CDR3 protein: CASSSQGIGQPQHF

D gene: TRBD1
clone size: few
J gene: TRBJ1-5
V gene: TRBV19
CDR3 DNA: TGTGCCAGTAGCCCAGGGGGTAGCTTTCAGCCCCAGCATTTT
CDR3 protein: CASSPGGSFQPQHF

D gene: -
clone size: -
J gene: TRBJ2-7
V gene: TRBV19
CDR3 DNA: TGTGCCAGTAGCAGGGGACAACCCTACGAGCAGTACTTC
CDR3 protein: CASSRGQPYEQYF

D gene: TRBD1
clone size: -
J gene: TRBJ2-2
V gene: TRBV28
CDR3 DNA: TGTGCCAGCAGTTTTACAGGGGAAACCGGGGAGCTGTTTTTT
CDR3 protein: CASSFTGETGELFF

D gene: -
clone size: -
J gene: TRBJ1-1
V gene: TRBV10-1
CDR3 DNA: TGCGCCAGCAGTGCGGTAAGGGGAGGCACTGAAGCTTTCTTT
CDR3 protein: CASSAVRGGTEAFF

D gene: -
clone size: -
J gene: TRBJ1-5
V gene: TRBV27
CDR3 DNA: TGTGCCAGCCAAATGACAGGCTCGATGAGCCCCCAGCATTTT
CDR3 protein: CASQMTGSMSPQHF

D gene: -
clone size: once
J gene: TRBJ2-1
V gene: TRBV5-6
CDR3 DNA: TGTGCCAGCAGCTTTGGGCCCATGAATGAGCAGTTCTTC
CDR3 protein: CASSFGPMNEQFF

D gene: -
clone size: few
J gene: TRBJ2-7
V gene: TRBV7-9
CDR3 DNA: TGTGCCAGCAGCTCGGGACTTTCCTACGAGCAGTACTTC
CDR3 protein: CASSSGLSYEQYF

D gene: -
clone size: once
J gene: TRBJ1-5
V gene: TRBV5-5
CDR3 DNA: TGTGCCAGCAGCTTGTGGACGGAGGGCAATCAGCCCCAGCATTTT
CDR3 protein: CASSLWTEGNQPQHF

D gene: TRBD2
clone size: -
J gene: TRBJ2-1
V gene: TRBV28
CDR3 DNA: TGTGCCAGCAGCCCAGTCTGGACTAGCGAAAAAGTGCAGTTCTTC
CDR3 protein: CASSPVWTSEKVQFF

D gene: -
clone size: -
J gene: TRBJ2-7
V gene: TRBV6-6
CDR3 DNA: TGTGCCAGCACCCCGGGACTGATGGAGCTCGGTTACGAGCAGTACTTC
CDR3 protein: CASTPGLMELGYEQYF

D gene: -
clone size: -
J gene: TRBJ1-2
V gene: TRBV2
CDR3 DNA: TGTGCCAGCGGGCCTAACCTCAGGACCGGTTGGGGCTATGGCTACACCTTC
CDR3 protein: CASGPNLRTGWGYGYTF

D gene: -
clone size: -
J gene: TRBJ2-2
V gene: TRBV9
CDR3 DNA: TGTGCCAGCAGCGTAGGCAGGGTAAACACCGGGGAGCTGTTTTTT
CDR3 protein: CASSVGRVNTGELFF

D gene: TRBD2
clone size: -
J gene: TRBJ2-3
V gene: TRBV27
CDR3 DNA: TGTGCCAGCAGTTCTCCACTAGCGGGATCCACAGATACGCAGTATTTT
CDR3 protein: CASSSPLAGSTDTQYF

D gene: -
clone size: -
J gene: TRBJ2-1
V gene: TRBV7-6
CDR3 DNA: TGTGCCAGCCGACCGTACTCCTACAATGAGCAGTTCTTC
CDR3 protein: CASRPYSYNEQFF

D gene: -
clone size: -
J gene: TRBJ2-7
V gene: TRBV5-3
CDR3 DNA: TGTGCCAGAAGGGCCGGGAGAGGCACCTACGAGCAGTACTTC
CDR3 protein: CARRAGRGTYEQYF

D gene: -
clone size: -
J gene: TRBJ2-1
V gene: TRBV2
CDR3 DNA: TGTGCCAGCAGTGAAGCCTATGAGCAGTTCTTC
CDR3 protein: CASSEAYEQFF

D gene: -
clone size: -
J gene: TRBJ2-7
V gene: TRBV2
CDR3 DNA: TGTGCCAGCAGCGGGCGGGAAGCGTTAACCTACGAGCAGTACTTC
CDR3 protein: CASSGREALTYEQYF

D gene: TRBD2
clone size: once
J gene: TRBJ2-1
V gene: TRBV28
CDR3 DNA: TGTGCCAGCACCCCCGGGACTAGTTTGATCAATGAGCAGTTCTTC
CDR3 protein: CASTPGTSLINEQFF

D gene: -
clone size: -
J gene: TRBJ2-4
V gene: TRBV25-1
CDR3 DNA: TGTGCCAGCAGCCGAGGAGGGTCGGGAAACATTCAGTACTTC
CDR3 protein: CASSRGGSGNIQYF

D gene: -
clone size: -
J gene: TRBJ2-7
V gene: TRBV5-8
CDR3 DNA: TGTGCCAGCAGCTTGAGCGGTTTGTATGTCGAGCAGTACTTC
CDR3 protein: CASSLSGLYVEQYF

D gene: -
clone size: -
J gene: TRBJ2-5
V gene: TRBV5-4
CDR3 DNA: TGTGCCAGCAGCCCTGATGGGGGTGAGACCCAGTACTTC
CDR3 protein: CASSPDGGETQYF

D gene: TRBD2
clone size: -
J gene: TRBJ2-7
V gene: TRBV19
CDR3 DNA: TGTGCCAGTAGTACCCGGACTAGCGAGCAGTACTTC
CDR3 protein: CASSTRTSEQYF

D gene: TRBD1
clone size: -
J gene: TRBJ2-7
V gene: TRBV15
CDR3 DNA: TGTGCCACCAGCAGAGTGCGGGACAGGGACAACGAGCAGTACTTC
CDR3 protein: CATSRVRDRDNEQYF

D gene: TRBD2
clone size: -
J gene: TRBJ2-1
V gene: TRBV7-2
CDR3 DNA: TGTGCCAGCAGCTTCCTAAGCGGGGAGACCTACAATGAGCAGTTCTTC
CDR3 protein: CASSFLSGETYNEQFF

D gene: -
clone size: -
J gene: TRBJ2-7
V gene: TRBV27
CDR3 DNA: TGTGCCAGCAGGCCAGAGGGGGGCTACCGCTCCTACGAGCAGTACTTC
CDR3 protein: CASRPEGGYRSYEQYF

D gene: -
clone size: -
J gene: TRBJ2-1
V gene: TRBV4-2
CDR3 DNA: TGTGCCAGCAGCCAAGAAGCGGCGCTTAGTGAGCAGTTCTTC
CDR3 protein: CASSQEAALSEQFF

D gene: -
clone size: -
J gene: TRBJ1-6
V gene: TRBV5-6
CDR3 DNA: TGTGCCAGCAGCTACCCCATAGGGGGCTCCTATAATTCACCCCTCCACTTT
CDR3 protein: CASSYPIGGSYNSPLHF

D gene: TRBD1
clone size: -
J gene: TRBJ1-3
V gene: TRBV2
CDR3 DNA: TGTGCCAGCAGAACTGACAGGGCTCAAGGAAACACCATATATTTT
CDR3 protein: CASRTDRAQGNTIYF

D gene: TRBD2
clone size: -
J gene: TRBJ2-1
V gene: TRBV9
CDR3 DNA: TGTGCCAGCAGCGTAGTAGCGGGAGGCCACTCCTACAATGAGCAGTTCTTC
CDR3 protein: CASSVVAGGHSYNEQFF

D gene: -
clone size: -
J gene: TRBJ2-7
V gene: TRBV11-2
CDR3 DNA: TGTGCCAGCAGCTCAACCCCCAGGGGCTCCTACGAGCAGTACTTC
CDR3 protein: CASSSTPRGSYEQYF

D gene: TRBD1
clone size: -
J gene: TRBJ2-6
V gene: TRBV29-1
CDR3 DNA: TGCAGCGTTGAAGGGACAGGGGGGGCTGGGGCCAACGTCCTGACTTTC
CDR3 protein: CSVEGTGGAGANVLTF

D gene: -
clone size: -
J gene: TRBJ2-7
V gene: TRBV5-4
CDR3 DNA: TGTGCCAGCAGTAGGGACAACTCCTACGAGCAGTACTTC
CDR3 protein: CASSRDNSYEQYF

D gene: -
clone size: -
J gene: TRBJ2-7
V gene: TRBV4-1
CDR3 DNA: TGCGCCAGCAGTCGTTTCACGGAATACGAGCAGTACTTC
CDR3 protein: CASSRFTEYEQYF

D gene: TRBD2
clone size: -
J gene: TRBJ2-3
V gene: TRBV11-3
CDR3 DNA: TGTGCCAGCAGCCTAGAGCCCGGGAGGGCAGATACGCAGTATTTT
CDR3 protein: CASSLEPGRADTQYF

D gene: -
clone size: -
J gene: TRBJ2-1
V gene: TRBV19
CDR3 DNA: TGTGCCAGTAGTACGACGGGGAATGAGCAGTTCTTC
CDR3 protein: CASSTTGNEQFF

D gene: -
clone size: once
J gene: TRBJ2-7
V gene: TRBV28
CDR3 DNA: TGTGCCAGCAGTTTAAAACCAGGGAGCTCCTACGAGCAGTACTTC
CDR3 protein: CASSLKPGSSYEQYF

D gene: -
clone size: few
J gene: TRBJ2-7
V gene: TRBV15
CDR3 DNA: TGTGCCACCAGCAGAGGACTGTCCTACGAGCAGTACTTC
CDR3 protein: CATSRGLSYEQYF

D gene: -
clone size: once
J gene: TRBJ2-5
V gene: TRBV2
CDR3 DNA: TGTGCCAGCAGTGATTCGGCAGGGCTCCAAGAGACCCAGTACTTC
CDR3 protein: CASSDSAGLQETQYF

D gene: -
clone size: -
J gene: TRBJ2-2
V gene: TRBV27
CDR3 DNA: TGTGCCAGCAGTCCGTGGATAGGGGACACCGGGGAGCTGTTTTTT
CDR3 protein: CASSPWIGDTGELFF

D gene: -
clone size: -
J gene: TRBJ2-7
V gene: TRBV6-5
CDR3 DNA: TGTGCCAGCAGCCTCACGAAGGGCTTCGAGCAGTACTTC
CDR3 protein: CASSLTKGFEQYF

D gene: -
clone size: -
J gene: TRBJ2-7
V gene: TRBV29-1
CDR3 DNA: TGCAGCGTTGAAGATGGCCTCTACGAGCAGTACTTC
CDR3 protein: CSVEDGLYEQYF